The 20 T cell receptor beta chains presented below share a single source sample, sequenced in a study of blood T cell repertoires in COVID-19. Profiled with immunoSEQ multiplex PCR; TCRdb holds only in-frame clones, not every one. The sample includes about 110,000 clones, 76% of them seen just once. Source material: peripheral blood. Receptors originate from an elderly woman with acute or convalescent COVID-19.

This clone was seen just once. The rearrangement links TRBV7-2 to TRBJ2-1; 7 bases are shared with TRBD2. The trim removed 1 base at V and 8 bases at J, leaving 8 bases unmatched. This CDR3 is built from 15 residues. Germline lookup yields CDR1 SGHTA and CDR2 FQGNSA. The CDR3 loop reads CASSLDLGGSYEQFF. The CDR3 nucleotides read TGTGCCAGCAGCTTAGATCTAGGCGGGAGTTATGAGCAGTTCTTC.

The chain links TRBV29-1 to TRBJ2-1; 7 bases fit TRBD2. The trim removed 3 bases at V and 0 bases at J, leaving 5 bases unmatched. There are 15 residues in the CDR3. Germline V gene sequence: CDR1 SQVTM, CDR2 ANQGSEA. This chain's CDR3 is CSVDSGRLSYNEQFF. The CDR3 DNA reads as TGCAGCGTTGACTCCGGGAGGCTCTCCTACAATGAGCAGTTCTTC.

This sequence joins TRBV29-1 and TRBJ1-2; perhaps TRBD1 as D (5 bases). The CDR3 totals 14 residues. V lost 3 bases to trimming and J lost 3 bases, with 14 bases between them. The germline CDR1 and CDR2 sequences are SQVTM and ANQGSEA. CDR3 protein: CSVDATGGDYGYTF. CDR3 DNA: TGCAGCGTTGATGCTACGGGGGGGGACTATGGCTACACCTTC.

This chain joins TRBV5-1 and TRBJ1-1, with TRBD1 matching 7 bases. In germline, CDR1 is SGHRS, CDR2 YFSETQ. The CDR3 runs 15 residues. Losses at the gene ends were 4 bases for V and 0 bases for J; bases not matched to a gene: 6. CDR3 sequence reads: CASSRDSTMNTEAFF. The CDR3 region has the DNA TGCGCCAGCAGCCGGGACAGCACGATGAACACTGAAGCTTTCTTT. The whole variable domain, remainder taken from reference TRBV5-1 and TRBJ1-1, is KAGVTQTPRYLIKTRGQQVTLSCSPISGHRSVSWYQQTPGQGLQFLFEYFSETQRNKGNFPGRFSGRQFSNSRSEMNVSTLELGDSALYLCASSRDSTMNTEAFFGQGTRLTVV.

V and J are TRBV29-1 and TRBJ1-6, with 9 positions matching TRBD1. This CDR3 has 14 amino acids. Germline V gives CDR1 SQVTM, CDR2 ANQGSEA. J was trimmed by 10 bases and V by 6 bases; bases with no gene match: 10. This chain's CDR3 is CSVSAGTGQSPLHF. DNA for the CDR3: TGCAGCGTGTCTGCTGGGACAGGGCAATCACCCCTCCACTTT.

J is TRBJ2-7 and V is TRBV6-1; TRBD1 might be the D (5 bases). Trimming shortened V by 2 bases and J by 6 bases, and 11 bases separated the two germline ends. CDR1 and CDR2 from the germline V gene are MNHNS and SASEGT. CDR3 length: 13 residues. The CDR3 DNA reads as TGTGCCAGCAGTGAAAACAGGTTGGGCGAGCAGTACTTC. This codes for CASSENRLGEQYF.

J is TRBJ1-6 and V is TRBV10-3; TRBD1 aligns across 8 bases. CDR1 ENHRY and CDR2 SYGVKD come from the germline V gene. J was trimmed by 7 bases and V by 6 bases; bases with no gene match: 5. This CDR3 is built from 14 residues. The CDR3 bases are TGTGCCATCAGAAATCGGACAGGGAATTCACCCCTCCACTTT. Protein: CAIRNRTGNSPLHF.

The V gene is TRBV5-5, the J gene TRBJ1-1; D not certain. The germline V gene has CDR1 SGHKS and CDR2 YYEKEE (reference sequence). CDR3 length: 15 residues. V was clipped by 4 bases and J by 3 bases, with 16 bases between them. The CDR3 region is CASSLGFLRDTEAFF. The CDR3 DNA is TGTGCCAGCAGCCTGGGGTTCCTACGGGACACTGAAGCTTTCTTT.

A note on this clone: The germline gene is not matched at one end of the junction; a read error may be the cause. The chain employs TRBV9 and TRBJ2-5, with TRBD2 matching over 8 bases. Germline assignment: CDR1 SGDLS and CDR2 YYNGEE. The CDR3 covers 18 residues. CDR3: CASSAFSHGGAGQGTQYF. Written as DNA, the CDR3 is TGTGCCAGCAGCGCCTTCTCACACGGGGGGGCCGGGCAAGGGACCCAGTACTTC.

The chain is built from TRBV23-1 and TRBJ2-5, with 7 bases that match TRBD1. TRBV23-1 is labeled an ORF, and its function is uncertain. V was pared by 1 base and J by 2 bases, with 4 bases of the junction left unmatched. The CDR3 is 15 residues long. CDR3: CASSQFGTDQETQYF. The CDR3 DNA sequence: TGCGCCAGCAGTCAATTTGGGACAGATCAAGAGACCCAGTACTTC.

The chain combines TRBV3-1 (or the pseudogene TRBV3-2) with TRBJ1-1; 10 positions agree with TRBD1. Germline CDR1 reads LGHDT; CDR2 reads YNNKEL (reference sequence). V gave up 1 base and J gave up 8 bases; unmatched junction bases: 7. This CDR3 spans 15 amino acids. CDR3 DNA sequence: TGTGCCAGCAGCCAAGGCCCGGGACAGGGGATAGAAGCTTTCTTT. Translated, it gives CASSQGPGQGIEAFF.

This clone is a singleton in its sample. J is TRBJ1-3 and V is TRBV30; possible D gene TRBD1, 6 bases. The CDR3 is made up of 11 amino acids. Germline V gene data show CDR1 as GTSNPN and CDR2 as SVGIG (reference sequence). Deletions cut 5 bases from V and 7 bases from J, with 9 bases between. CDR3 DNA: TGTGCCTGGGACCAGGGGAACACCATATATTTT. Amino acids: CAWDQGNTIYF.

The chain employs TRBV6-1 and TRBJ2-1, with TRBD2 identical over 12 bases. The CDR3 covers 15 residues. V gave up 3 bases and J gave up 6 bases; unmatched junction bases: 3. CDR1 MNHNS and CDR2 SASEGT come from the germline V gene. CDR3 nucleotide sequence: TGTGCCAGCAGTGATGCGGGACTAGCGGGCAATGAGCAGTTCTTC. Protein sequence: CASSDAGLAGNEQFF.

This sequence joins TRBV30 and TRBJ2-5, with 8 bases lining up with TRBD1. The CDR3 runs to 16 residues. Per the germline V gene, CDR1 is GTSNPN and CDR2 is SVGIG (reference sequence). The junction had 10 bases not matched to a gene; V was cut back by 3 bases and J by 1 base. The CDR3 sequence: CAWRVAGGGGQETQYF. CDR3 nucleotide sequence: TGTGCCTGGAGGGTCGCAGGGGGCGGAGGCCAAGAGACCCAGTACTTC.

The V call is TRBV29-1, the J call TRBJ1-2, with D unresolved. The CDR3 is 14 amino acids. Germline lookup yields CDR1 SQVTM and CDR2 ANQGSEA. The germline V and J ends were trimmed by 5 bases and 5 bases, with 18 bases remaining between them. The CDR3 loop reads CSVHTPHPEYGYTF. CDR3 in DNA: TGCAGCGTTCACACCCCTCACCCTGAATATGGCTACACCTTC. Full variable domain (missing parts from reference TRBV29-1 and TRBJ1-2): SAVISQKPSRDICQRGTSLTIQCQVDSQVTMMFWYRQQPGQSLTLIATANQGSEATYESGFVIDKFPISRPNLTFSTLTVSNMSPEDSSIYLCSVHTPHPEYGYTFGSGTRLTVV.

The chain recombines TRBV5-6 with TRBJ1-4; D may be TRBD1 (5 bases). Per germline, CDR1 SGHDT and CDR2 YYEEEE. V was pared by 4 bases and J by 7 bases, with 17 bases between. The CDR3 totals 15 residues. The CDR3 region is CASSPSWGRGEKLFF. The CDR3 DNA is TGTGCCAGCAGCCCCTCTTGGGGTAGGGGTGAAAAACTGTTTTTT.

This chain joins TRBV5-8 and TRBJ2-2; the D is unclear. Trimming took 2 bases from V and 3 from J, leaving 11 bases between them. The CDR3 is 15 residues long. Per the germline V gene, CDR1 is SGHTS and CDR2 is YDEGEE. The CDR3: CASSLRVGYTGELFF. The CDR3 nucleotides are TGTGCCAGCAGCTTACGGGTCGGGTACACCGGGGAGCTGTTTTTT.

This clone was counted between two and nine times. V gene TRBV18 combines with J gene TRBJ1-1; tentatively, D is TRBD1 (6 bases). V was cut by 8 bases and J by 0 bases, with 10 bases left in between. Germline V gene sequence: CDR1 KGHSH, CDR2 LQKENI. The CDR3 has 13 residues. The CDR3 spells CASRRDMNTEAFF. The CDR3 DNA reads as TGTGCCAGCCGCCGGGACATGAACACTGAAGCTTTCTTT.

The chain uses TRBV6-5 and TRBJ1-2; perhaps TRBD1 as D (6 bases). Germline V gene data show CDR1 as MNHEY and CDR2 as SVGAGI. CDR3 length: 13 amino acids. V was cut by 8 bases and J by 9 bases, with 19 bases left in between. The CDR3: CASAYSGTRRYTF. DNA for the CDR3: TGTGCCAGCGCGTATTCGGGGACACGGCGCTACACCTTC.

The CDR3 region has the DNA TGTGCTAGTGGTATGGGGACTAGCGGGGCGAACACCGGGGAGCTGTTTTTT. Amino acid sequence: CASGMGTSGANTGELFF. The chain employs TRBV12-5 and TRBJ2-2; 13 bases map to TRBD2. This CDR3 has 17 amino acids. The germline CDR1 and CDR2 sequences are LGHNT and FRNRAP. Trimming at V came to 5 bases and at J to 0 bases, leaving 3 bases not matched to a gene.